Listed below are T cell receptor beta chains from one sample, sequenced in a study of cytomegalovirus exposure and HLA in healthy donors. TCRdb keeps only in-frame clones here, not all; method: immunoSEQ multiplex PCR. The specimen's table records 140,000 to 150,000 clones. Sequencing used PBMCs. These receptors were obtained from a male donor in good health and CMV-seronegative. The CDR3 runs from the conserved cysteine through the conserved F or W. Fields, in order: J gene, D gene, V gene, CDR3 protein, CDR3 DNA. The D gene is left open where the match is weak.

>TRBJ1-1|TRBD1|TRBV30
CAWSTGAGYTEAFF
TGTGCCTGGAGTACAGGGGCGGGGTACACTGAAGCTTTCTTT
>TRBJ1-2|TRBD1|TRBV18
CASSPSDRGRNGYTF
TGTGCCAGCTCACCATCAGACAGGGGGCGGAATGGCTACACCTTC
>TRBJ2-3|TRBD2|TRBV18
CASSPNLADTDTQYF
TGTGCCAGCTCACCAAACCTAGCGGACACAGATACGCAGTATTTT
>TRBJ2-2|-|TRBV29-1
CSYRVNTGELFF
TGCAGCTACAGGGTTAACACCGGGGAGCTGTTTTTT
>TRBJ2-2|-|TRBV13
CASSSPRAGELFF
TGTGCCAGCAGCTCCCCCCGGGCCGGGGAGCTGTTTTTT
>TRBJ2-1|-|TRBV28
CASSLQAGGFYNEQFF
TGTGCCAGCAGTTTACAAGCGGGCGGGTTCTACAATGAGCAGTTCTTC
>TRBJ1-1|-|TRBV6-1
CASSERHGSTEAFF
TGTGCCAGCAGTGAACGCCACGGGAGCACTGAAGCTTTCTTT
>TRBJ2-1|-|TRBV5-1
CASSSQGSSYNEQFF
TGCGCCAGCAGCTCGCAGGGGAGCTCCTACAATGAGCAGTTCTTC
>TRBJ1-1|-|TRBV4-2
CASRLRTEAFF
TGTGCCAGCCGCTTGCGTACTGAAGCTTTCTTT
>TRBJ1-6|-|TRBV5-1
CASSWAGRGNNSPLHF
TGCGCCAGCAGCTGGGCGGGTAGGGGGAATAATTCACCCCTCCACTTT
>TRBJ1-1|-|TRBV6-5
CASSMTHGSEAFF
TGTGCCAGCAGCATGACTCATGGCTCTGAAGCTTTCTTT
>TRBJ2-4|-|TRBV7-6
CASSLDTGQNIQYF
TGTGCCAGCAGCTTAGATACAGGCCAAAACATTCAGTACTTC
>TRBJ2-2|TRBD1|TRBV6-5
CASRPGTDLHGELFF
TGCGCCAGCAGGCCCGGGACAGACCTTCATGGGGAGCTGTTTTTT
>TRBJ2-1|-|TRBV6-5
CASSYGREQFF
TGTGCCAGCAGTTACGGGAGAGAGCAGTTCTTC
>TRBJ2-2|-|TRBV6-5
CASSSAGALRTGELFF
TGTGCCAGCAGTTCCGCGGGGGCCTTAAGAACCGGGGAGCTGTTTTTT
>TRBJ1-1|TRBD1|TRBV5-1
CASSGGQGLNTEAFF
TGCGCCAGCAGCGGGGGACAGGGATTGAACACTGAAGCTTTCTTT
>TRBJ2-1|TRBD1|TRBV11-2
CASSFKTGPFF
TGTGCCAGCAGCTTTAAGACAGGGCCCTTCTTC
>TRBJ2-7|TRBD1|TRBV13
CASSWDRGKGSYEQYF
TGTGCCAGCAGCTGGGACAGGGGAAAGGGGTCCTACGAGCAGTACTTC
>TRBJ2-1|TRBD1|TRBV7-6
CASSLGQDYNEQFF
TGTGCCAGCAGCTTGGGACAGGATTACAATGAGCAGTTCTTC
>TRBJ2-7|-|TRBV29-1
CSVGPVGGAEQYF
TGCAGCGTTGGACCGGTAGGGGGGGCCGAGCAGTACTTC
>TRBJ2-2|TRBD2|TRBV4-1
CASSQGGLAGVGTGELFF
TGCGCCAGCAGCCAAGGGGGACTAGCGGGAGTGGGAACCGGGGAGCTGTTTTTT
>TRBJ1-2|-|TRBV5-1
CASSEHSGGAFDYGYTF
TGCGCCAGCAGCGAACACAGTGGGGGCGCGTTTGACTATGGCTACACCTTC
>TRBJ1-4|-|TRBV5-5
CASSFISSSNEKLFF
TGTGCCAGCAGCTTCATTAGTTCCTCTAATGAAAAACTGTTTTTT
>TRBJ2-1|-|TRBV6-5
CASSPIASSYNEQFF
TGTGCCAGCAGTCCCATAGCGTCCTCCTACAATGAGCAGTTCTTC
>TRBJ1-2|TRBD1|TRBV15
CATSGQEKSYGYTF
TGTGCCACCAGCGGACAGGAAAAAAGCTATGGCTACACCTTC
>TRBJ1-1|TRBD1|TRBV2
CASRLQGGNTEAFF
TGTGCCAGCAGACTTCAGGGGGGGAACACTGAAGCTTTCTTT
>TRBJ2-4|TRBD2|TRBV15
CATSSSATSGRALLAKNIQYF
TGTGCCACCAGCAGCTCTGCGACTAGCGGGAGGGCCCTGCTAGCCAAAAACATTCAGTACTTC
>TRBJ2-1|-|TRBV7-3
CASSLTRGRNEQFF
TGTGCCAGCAGCTTAACGCGCGGTCGCAATGAGCAGTTCTTC
>TRBJ2-5|-|TRBV5-1
CASSDPGLSYQETQYF
TGCGCCAGCAGCGACCCGGGACTTTCGTACCAAGAGACCCAGTACTTC
>TRBJ1-5|-|TRBV19
CASSIVRGNQPQHF
TGTGCCAGTAGTATAGTGAGGGGCAATCAGCCCCAGCATTTT
>TRBJ2-2|TRBD1|TRBV6-1
CASSAWDSLGVNTGELFF
TGTGCCAGCAGTGCTTGGGACAGTCTCGGGGTGAACACCGGGGAGCTGTTTTTT
>TRBJ1-1|-|TRBV29-1
CSAKEVWAEAFF
TGCAGCGCAAAAGAGGTTTGGGCTGAAGCTTTCTTT
>TRBJ2-1|-|TRBV19
CASSIIQGSHNEQFF
TGTGCCAGTAGTATAATCCAGGGTAGTCACAATGAGCAGTTCTTC
>TRBJ2-7|TRBD2|TRBV27
CASSFGLAGEEQYF
TGTGCCAGCAGTTTTGGTCTAGCGGGAGAAGAGCAGTACTTC
>TRBJ1-5|-|TRBV6-1
CASSEVSRFQPQHF
TGTGCCAGCAGTGAAGTAAGCAGGTTTCAGCCCCAGCATTTT
>TRBJ1-1|-|TRBV10-2
CASTELLSSEAFF
TGCGCCAGCACTGAACTCCTATCATCTGAAGCTTTCTTT
>TRBJ2-7|TRBD1|TRBV19
CASSTTGTGGSEQYF
TGTGCCAGTAGTACCACCGGGACAGGGGGCTCCGAGCAGTACTTC
>TRBJ1-5|-|TRBV27
CASSFGGGQPQHF
TGTGCCAGCAGTTTTGGAGGTGGACAGCCCCAGCATTTT
>TRBJ1-2|TRBD1|TRBV5-1
CASSLAGTGFGYTF
TGCGCCAGCAGCTTGGCAGGGACAGGCTTTGGCTACACCTTC
>TRBJ2-7|TRBD1|TRBV5-5
CASSDNTGQSQYF
TGTGCCAGCAGCGACAACACGGGACAGAGCCAGTACTTC
>TRBJ1-2|TRBD1|TRBV5-1
CASSVGQGYGYTF
TGCGCCAGCAGCGTCGGACAGGGCTATGGCTACACCTTC
>TRBJ1-1|TRBD1|TRBV5-6
CASSPGTGPVRNTEAFF
TGTGCCAGCAGTCCTGGGACAGGGCCGGTAAGGAACACTGAAGCTTTCTTT
>TRBJ1-2|-|TRBV19
CASSPRAGRYGYTF
TGTGCCAGTAGTCCCAGGGCAGGGAGGTATGGCTACACCTTC
>TRBJ2-1|TRBD2|TRBV6-5
CASSYLAGVNEQFF
TGTGCCAGCAGTTACCTAGCGGGGGTCAATGAGCAGTTCTTC